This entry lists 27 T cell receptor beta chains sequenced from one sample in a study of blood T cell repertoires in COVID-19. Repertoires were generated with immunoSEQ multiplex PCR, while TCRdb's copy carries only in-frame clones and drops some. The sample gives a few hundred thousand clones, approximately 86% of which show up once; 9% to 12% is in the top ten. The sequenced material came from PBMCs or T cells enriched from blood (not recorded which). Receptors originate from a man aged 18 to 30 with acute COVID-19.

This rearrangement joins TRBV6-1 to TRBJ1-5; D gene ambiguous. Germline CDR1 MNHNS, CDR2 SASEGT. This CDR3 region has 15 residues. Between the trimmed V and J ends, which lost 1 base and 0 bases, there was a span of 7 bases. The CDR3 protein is CASSEGSYSNQPQHF. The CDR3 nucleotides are TGTGCCAGCAGTGAAGGCAGTTATAGCAATCAGCCCCAGCATTTT.

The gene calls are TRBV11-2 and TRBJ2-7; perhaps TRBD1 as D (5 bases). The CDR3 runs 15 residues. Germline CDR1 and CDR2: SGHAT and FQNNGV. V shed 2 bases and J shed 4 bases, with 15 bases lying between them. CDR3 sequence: CASSLSTDSYYEQYF. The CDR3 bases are TGTGCCAGCAGCTTATCGACAGACTCCTATTACGAGCAGTACTTC. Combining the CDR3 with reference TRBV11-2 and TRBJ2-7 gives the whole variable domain EAGVAQSPRYKIIEKRQSVAFWCNPISGHATLYWYQQILGQGPKLLIQFQNNGVVDDSQLPKDRFSAERLKGVDSTLKIQPAKLEDSAVYLCASSLSTDSYYEQYFGPGTRLTVT.

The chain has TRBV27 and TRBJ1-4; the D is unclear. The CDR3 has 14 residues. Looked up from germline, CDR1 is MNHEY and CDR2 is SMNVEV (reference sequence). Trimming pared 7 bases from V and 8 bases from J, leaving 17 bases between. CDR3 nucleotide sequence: TGTGCCAGCAAGAGCTCGAGGCTTGCGGAAAAACTGTTTTTT. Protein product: CASKSSRLAEKLFF.

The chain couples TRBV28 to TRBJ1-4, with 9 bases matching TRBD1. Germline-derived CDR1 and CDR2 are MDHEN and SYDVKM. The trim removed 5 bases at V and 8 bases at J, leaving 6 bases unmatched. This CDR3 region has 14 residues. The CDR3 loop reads CASSPGTGIEKLFF. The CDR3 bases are TGTGCCAGCAGTCCCGGGACAGGGATCGAAAAACTGTTTTTT.

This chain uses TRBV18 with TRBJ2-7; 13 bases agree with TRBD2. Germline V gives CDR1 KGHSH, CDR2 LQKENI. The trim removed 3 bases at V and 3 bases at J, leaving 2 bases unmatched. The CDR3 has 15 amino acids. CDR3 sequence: CASSPRTSGSYEQYF. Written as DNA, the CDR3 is TGTGCCAGCTCACCTAGGACTAGCGGGAGCTACGAGCAGTACTTC. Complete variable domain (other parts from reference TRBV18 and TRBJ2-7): NAGVMQNPRHLVRRRGQEARLRCSPMKGHSHVYWYRQLPEEGLKFMVYLQKENIIDESGMPKERFSAEFPKEGPSILRIQQVVRGDSAAYFCASSPRTSGSYEQYFGPGTRLTVT.

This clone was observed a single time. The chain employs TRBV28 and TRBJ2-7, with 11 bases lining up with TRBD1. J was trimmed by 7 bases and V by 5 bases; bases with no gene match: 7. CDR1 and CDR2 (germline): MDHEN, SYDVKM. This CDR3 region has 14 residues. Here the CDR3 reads CASSLGTGGREQYF. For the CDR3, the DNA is TGTGCCAGCAGTCTTGGGACAGGGGGTAGGGAGCAGTACTTC.

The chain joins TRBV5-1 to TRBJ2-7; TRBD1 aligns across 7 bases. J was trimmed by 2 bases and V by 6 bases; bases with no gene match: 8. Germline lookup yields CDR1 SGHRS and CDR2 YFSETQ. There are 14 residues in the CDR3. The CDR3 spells CASTETGTAYEQYF. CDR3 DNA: TGCGCCAGCACCGAAACCGGGACAGCCTACGAGCAGTACTTC.

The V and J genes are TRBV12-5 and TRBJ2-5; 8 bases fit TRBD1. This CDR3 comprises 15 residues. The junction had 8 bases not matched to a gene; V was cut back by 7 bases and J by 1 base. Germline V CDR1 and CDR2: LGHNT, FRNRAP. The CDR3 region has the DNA TGTGCTAGTGCCTCAGGGGGCGCGCTCCAAGAGACCCAGTACTTC. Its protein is CASASGGALQETQYF. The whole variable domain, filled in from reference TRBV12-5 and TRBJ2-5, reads DARVTQTPRHKVTEMGQEVTMRCQPILGHNTVFWYRQTMMQGLELLAYFRNRAPLDDSGMPKDRFSAEMPDATLATLKIQPSEPRDSAVYFCASASGGALQETQYFGPGTRLLVL.

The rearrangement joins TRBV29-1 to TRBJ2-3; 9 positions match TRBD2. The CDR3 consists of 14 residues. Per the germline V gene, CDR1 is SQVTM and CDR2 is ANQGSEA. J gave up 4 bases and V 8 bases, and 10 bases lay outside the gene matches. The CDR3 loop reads CSSRAGGPADTQYF. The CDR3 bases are TGCAGCTCTAGGGCGGGAGGGCCTGCAGATACGCAGTATTTT.

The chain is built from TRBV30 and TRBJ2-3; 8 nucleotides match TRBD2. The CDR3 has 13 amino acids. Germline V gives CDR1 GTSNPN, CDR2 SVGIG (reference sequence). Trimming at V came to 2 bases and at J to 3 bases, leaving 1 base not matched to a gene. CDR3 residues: CAWSSGGTDTQYF. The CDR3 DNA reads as TGTGCCTGGAGTAGCGGGGGTACAGATACGCAGTATTTT. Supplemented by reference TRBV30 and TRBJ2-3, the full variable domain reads SQTIHQWPATLVQPVGSPLSLECTVEGTSNPNLYWYRQAAGRGLQLLFYSVGIGQISSEVPQNLSASRPQDRQFILSSKKLLLSDSGFYLCAWSSGGTDTQYFGPGTRLTVL.

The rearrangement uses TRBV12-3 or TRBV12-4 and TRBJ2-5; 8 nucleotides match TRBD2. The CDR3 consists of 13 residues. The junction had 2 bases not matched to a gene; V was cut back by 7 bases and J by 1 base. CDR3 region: CASTGTSQETQYF. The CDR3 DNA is TGTGCCAGCACCGGGACTAGCCAAGAGACCCAGTACTTC.

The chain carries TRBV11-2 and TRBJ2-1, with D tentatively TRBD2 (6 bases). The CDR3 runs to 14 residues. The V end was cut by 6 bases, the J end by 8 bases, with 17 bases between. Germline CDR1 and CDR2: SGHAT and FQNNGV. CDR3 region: CASRRTTSWDEQFF. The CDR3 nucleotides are TGTGCCAGCAGAAGGACGACTAGTTGGGATGAGCAGTTCTTC.

CDR3 nucleotide sequence: TGTGCCAGCAGCTCCGGGACAGGGATGGGGTATGAGCAGTTCTTC. Protein: CASSSGTGMGYEQFF. The V and J genes are TRBV6-4 and TRBJ2-1, with 9 positions matching TRBD1. The CDR3 runs to 15 residues. Trimming cost V 6 bases and J 8 bases; bases outside gene matches: 11. Germline V gives CDR1 MRHNA, CDR2 SNTAGT.

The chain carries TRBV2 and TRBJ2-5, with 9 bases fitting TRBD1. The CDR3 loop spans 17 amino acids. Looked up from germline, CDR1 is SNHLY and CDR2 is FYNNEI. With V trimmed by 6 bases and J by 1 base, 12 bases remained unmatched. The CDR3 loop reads CASRMGQGILFQETQYF. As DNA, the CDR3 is TGTGCCAGCAGGATGGGACAGGGAATTTTGTTCCAAGAGACCCAGTACTTC. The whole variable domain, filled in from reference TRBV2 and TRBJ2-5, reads EPEVTQTPSHQVTQMGQEVILRCVPISNHLYFYWYRQILGQKVEFLVSFYNNEISEKSEIFDDQFSVERPDGSNFTLKIRSTKLEDSAMYFCASRMGQGILFQETQYFGPGTRLLVL.

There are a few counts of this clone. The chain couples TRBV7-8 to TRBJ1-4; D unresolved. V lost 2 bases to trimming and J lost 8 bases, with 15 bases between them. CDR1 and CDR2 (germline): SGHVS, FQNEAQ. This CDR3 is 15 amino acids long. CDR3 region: CASSLIGGNYEKLFF. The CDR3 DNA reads TGTGCCAGCAGCTTAATCGGAGGGAACTACGAAAAACTGTTTTTT.

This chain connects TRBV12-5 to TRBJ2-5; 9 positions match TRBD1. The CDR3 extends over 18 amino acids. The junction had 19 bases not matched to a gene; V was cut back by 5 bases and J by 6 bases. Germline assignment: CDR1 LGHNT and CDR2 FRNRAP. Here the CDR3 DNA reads TGTGCTAGTGGTCCCACCCGTGGAACCGGGACAGGGAAGAAGACCCAGTACTTC. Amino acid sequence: CASGPTRGTGTGKKTQYF.

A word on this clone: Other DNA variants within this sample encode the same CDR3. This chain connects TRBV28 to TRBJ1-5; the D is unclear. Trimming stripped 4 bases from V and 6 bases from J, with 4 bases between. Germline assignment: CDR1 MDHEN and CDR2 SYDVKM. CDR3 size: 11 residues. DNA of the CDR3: TGTGCCAGCAGTTCGGGTCAGCCCCAGCATTTT. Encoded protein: CASSSGQPQHF. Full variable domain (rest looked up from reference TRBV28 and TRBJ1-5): DVKVTQSSRYLVKRTGEKVFLECVQDMDHENMFWYRQDPGLGLRLIYFSYDVKMKEKGDIPEGYSVSREKKERFSLILESASTNQTSMYLCASSSGQPQHFGDGTRLSIL.

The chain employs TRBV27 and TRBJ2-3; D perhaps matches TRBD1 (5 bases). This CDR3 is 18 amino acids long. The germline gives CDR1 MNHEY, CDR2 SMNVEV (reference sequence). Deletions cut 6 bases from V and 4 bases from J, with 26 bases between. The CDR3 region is CASRREGQGWGFSDTQYF. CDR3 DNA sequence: TGTGCCAGCAGGAGAGAAGGGCAGGGATGGGGCTTTTCAGATACGCAGTATTTT.

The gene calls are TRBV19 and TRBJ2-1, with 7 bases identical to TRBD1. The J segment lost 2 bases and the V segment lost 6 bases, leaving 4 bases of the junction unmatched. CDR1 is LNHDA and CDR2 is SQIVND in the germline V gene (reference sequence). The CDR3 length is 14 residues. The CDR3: CASRRDRAYNEQFF. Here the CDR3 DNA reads TGTGCCAGTAGGAGGGACAGAGCCTACAATGAGCAGTTCTTC.

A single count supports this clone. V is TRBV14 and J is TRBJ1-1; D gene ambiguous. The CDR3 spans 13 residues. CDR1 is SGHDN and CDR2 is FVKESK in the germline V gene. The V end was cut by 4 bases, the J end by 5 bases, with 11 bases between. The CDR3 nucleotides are TGTGCCAGCAGCCTTAGCCGGGAGACTGAAGCTTTCTTT. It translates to CASSLSRETEAFF.

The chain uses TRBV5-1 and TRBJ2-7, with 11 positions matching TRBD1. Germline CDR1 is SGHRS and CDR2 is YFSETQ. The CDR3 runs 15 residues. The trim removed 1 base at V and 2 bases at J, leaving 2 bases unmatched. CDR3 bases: TGCGCCAGCAGCTTGACGGGACAGGGGGCCTACGAGCAGTACTTC. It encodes CASSLTGQGAYEQYF.

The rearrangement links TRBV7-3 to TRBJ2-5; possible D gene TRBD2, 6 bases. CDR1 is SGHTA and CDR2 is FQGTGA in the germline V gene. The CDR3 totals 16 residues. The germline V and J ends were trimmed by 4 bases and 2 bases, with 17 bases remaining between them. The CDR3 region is CASSSGTSRAQETQYF. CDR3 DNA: TGTGCCAGCAGCTCAGGGACTTCAAGGGCACAAGAGACCCAGTACTTC.

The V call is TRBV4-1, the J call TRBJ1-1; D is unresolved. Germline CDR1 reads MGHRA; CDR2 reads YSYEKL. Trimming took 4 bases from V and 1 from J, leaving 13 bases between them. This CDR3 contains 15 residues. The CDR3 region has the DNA TGCGCCAGCAGCCCTATGGGGAGGACGAACACTGAAGCTTTCTTT. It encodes CASSPMGRTNTEAFF.

CDR3 DNA sequence: TGTGCCAGCAGTTACAGCACAGGGGTTAATGAAAAACTGTTTTTT. Residues: CASSYSTGVNEKLFF. The rearrangement uses TRBV6-5 and TRBJ1-4; 7 bases line up with TRBD1. Looked up from germline, CDR1 is MNHEY and CDR2 is SVGAGI. Unmatched junction bases numbered 4, after V lost 2 bases and J lost 4 bases. This CDR3 has 15 residues.

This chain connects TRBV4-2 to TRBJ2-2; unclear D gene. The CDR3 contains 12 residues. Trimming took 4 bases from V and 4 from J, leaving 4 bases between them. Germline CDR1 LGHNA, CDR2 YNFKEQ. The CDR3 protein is CASSRSTGELFF. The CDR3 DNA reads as TGTGCCAGCAGCCGTAGCACCGGGGAGCTGTTTTTT.

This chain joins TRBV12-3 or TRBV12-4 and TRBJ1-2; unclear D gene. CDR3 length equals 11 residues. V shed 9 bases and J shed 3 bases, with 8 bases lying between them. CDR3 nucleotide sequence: TGTGCCAGTTACGGGTACTATGGCTACACCTTC. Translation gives CASYGYYGYTF.

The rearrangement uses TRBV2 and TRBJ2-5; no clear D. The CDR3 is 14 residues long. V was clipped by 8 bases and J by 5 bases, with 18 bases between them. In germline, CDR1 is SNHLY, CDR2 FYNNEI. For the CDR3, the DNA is TGTGCCAGCGAAGGCTCACCAACGCGGGAGACCCAGTACTTC. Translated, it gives CASEGSPTRETQYF. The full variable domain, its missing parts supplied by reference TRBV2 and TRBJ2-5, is EPEVTQTPSHQVTQMGQEVILRCVPISNHLYFYWYRQILGQKVEFLVSFYNNEISEKSEIFDDQFSVERPDGSNFTLKIRSTKLEDSAMYFCASEGSPTRETQYFGPGTRLLVL.